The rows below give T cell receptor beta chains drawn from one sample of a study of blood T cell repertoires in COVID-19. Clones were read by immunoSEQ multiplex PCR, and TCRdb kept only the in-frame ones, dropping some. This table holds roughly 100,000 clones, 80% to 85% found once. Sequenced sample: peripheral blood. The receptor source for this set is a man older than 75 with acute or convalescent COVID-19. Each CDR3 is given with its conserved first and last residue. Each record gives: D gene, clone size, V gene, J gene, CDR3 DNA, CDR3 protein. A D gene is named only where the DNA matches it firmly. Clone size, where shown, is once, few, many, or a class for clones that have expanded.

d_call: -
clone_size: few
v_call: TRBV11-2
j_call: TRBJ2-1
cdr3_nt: TGTGCCAGCAGCTTAGCACAGGGATATTTTTACAATGAGCAGTTCTTC
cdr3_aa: CASSLAQGYFYNEQFF

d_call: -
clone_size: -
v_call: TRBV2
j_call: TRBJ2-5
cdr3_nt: TGTGCCAGCAGCGCCACTAGTTTCCAAGAGACCCAGTACTTC
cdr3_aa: CASSATSFQETQYF

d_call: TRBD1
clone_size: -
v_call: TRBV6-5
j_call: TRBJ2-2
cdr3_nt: TGTGCCAGTCGGACAGGGAGCACCGGGGAGCTGTTTTTT
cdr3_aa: CASRTGSTGELFF

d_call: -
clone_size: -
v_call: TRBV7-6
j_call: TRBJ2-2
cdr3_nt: TGTGCCAGCAGCCTCGGGATCCACTACACCGGGGAGCTGTTTTTT
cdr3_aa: CASSLGIHYTGELFF

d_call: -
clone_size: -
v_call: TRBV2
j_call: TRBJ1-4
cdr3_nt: TGTGCCAGCAGTTATGCGCCTAATGAAAAACTGTTTTTT
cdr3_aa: CASSYAPNEKLFF

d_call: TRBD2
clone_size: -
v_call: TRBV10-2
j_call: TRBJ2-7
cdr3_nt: TGCGCCAGCAGTGACCCGGGAGGGGATGGGGAGCAGTACTTC
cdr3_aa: CASSDPGGDGEQYF

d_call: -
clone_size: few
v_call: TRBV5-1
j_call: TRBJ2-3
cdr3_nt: TGCGCCAGCAGCTTGGAACGGGCAGATACGCAGTATTTT
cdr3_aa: CASSLERADTQYF

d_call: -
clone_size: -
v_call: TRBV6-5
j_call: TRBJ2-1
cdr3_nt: TGTGCCAGCAGTTACTCGAAGAAGGGGTCGTACAATGAGCAGTTCTTC
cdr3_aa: CASSYSKKGSYNEQFF

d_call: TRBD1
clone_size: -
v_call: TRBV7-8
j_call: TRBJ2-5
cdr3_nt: TGTGCCAGCAGGCGCGGCCTTGGGACAGGGAATTACCAAGAGACCCAGTACTTC
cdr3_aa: CASRRGLGTGNYQETQYF

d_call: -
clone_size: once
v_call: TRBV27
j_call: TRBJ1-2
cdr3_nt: TGTGCCAGCGCAGGACAGAGCTATGGCTACACCTTC
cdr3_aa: CASAGQSYGYTF

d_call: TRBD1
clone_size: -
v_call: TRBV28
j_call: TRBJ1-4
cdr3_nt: TGTGCCAGCAGTTTAGGGGGACAGGGGAGCGAAAAACTGTTTTTT
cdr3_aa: CASSLGGQGSEKLFF

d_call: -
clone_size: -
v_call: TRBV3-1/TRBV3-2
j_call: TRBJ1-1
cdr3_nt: TGTGCCAGCAGCCAAGATCGGGGTTTCACTGAAGCTTTCTTT
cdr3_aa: CASSQDRGFTEAFF

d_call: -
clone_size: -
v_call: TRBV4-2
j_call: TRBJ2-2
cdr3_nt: TGTGCCAGCAGCCAAGATGTCCTAAAACTGGGGGAGCTGTTTTTT
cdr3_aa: CASSQDVLKLGELFF

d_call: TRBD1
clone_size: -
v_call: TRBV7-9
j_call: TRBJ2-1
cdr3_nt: TGTGCCAGCACTCAAGGACAGGGATACAATGAGCAGTTCTTC
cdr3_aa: CASTQGQGYNEQFF

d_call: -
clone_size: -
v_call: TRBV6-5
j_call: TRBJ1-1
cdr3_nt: TGTGCCAGCAGGGAGGGGTACCCTGAAGCTTTCTTT
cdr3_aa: CASREGYPEAFF

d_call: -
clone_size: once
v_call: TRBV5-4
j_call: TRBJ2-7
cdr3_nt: TGTGCCAGCAGCTTGGACCGGGGTTACGGGGAGCAGTACTTC
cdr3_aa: CASSLDRGYGEQYF

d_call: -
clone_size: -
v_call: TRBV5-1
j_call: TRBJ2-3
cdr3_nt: TGCGCCAGCAGCTTTGACACGAGCACAGATACGCAGTATTTT
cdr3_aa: CASSFDTSTDTQYF

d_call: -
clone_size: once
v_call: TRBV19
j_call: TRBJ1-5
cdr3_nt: TGTGCCAGTAGTGCCCCAGGGACACTCAGCAATCAGCCCCAGCATTTT
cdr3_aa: CASSAPGTLSNQPQHF

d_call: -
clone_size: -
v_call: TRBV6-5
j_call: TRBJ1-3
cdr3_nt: TGTGCCAGCAGCAGGGTCTCTGGAAACACCATATATTTT
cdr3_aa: CASSRVSGNTIYF

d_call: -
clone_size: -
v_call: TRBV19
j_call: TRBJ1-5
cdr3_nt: TGTGCCAGTAGTATGAGTCGGGATCAGCCCCAGCATTTT
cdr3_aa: CASSMSRDQPQHF

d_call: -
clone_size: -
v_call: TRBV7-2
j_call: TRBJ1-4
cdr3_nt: TGTGCCAGCAGCCAATGGACAGCTGATAATGAAAAACTGTTTTTT
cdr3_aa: CASSQWTADNEKLFF

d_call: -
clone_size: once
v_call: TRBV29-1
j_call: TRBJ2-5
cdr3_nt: TGCAGCGTTGAAGATCGGCGAGAGGGCCCGAAGACCCAGTACTTC
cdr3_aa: CSVEDRREGPKTQYF

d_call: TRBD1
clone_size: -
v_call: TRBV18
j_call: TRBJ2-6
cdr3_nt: TGTGCCAGCTCACCACGAGGGACAGGGGGCGCTGGGGCCAACGTCCTGACTTTC
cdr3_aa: CASSPRGTGGAGANVLTF

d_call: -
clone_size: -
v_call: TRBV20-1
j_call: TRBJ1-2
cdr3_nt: TGCAGTGCTAGTGGTGTCCGATACTTAAACTATGGCTACACCTTC
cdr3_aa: CSASGVRYLNYGYTF

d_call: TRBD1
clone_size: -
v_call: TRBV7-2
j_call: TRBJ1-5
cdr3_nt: TGTGCCAGCAGCTTTGACAGGGGGAGTAATCAGCCCCAGCATTTT
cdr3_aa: CASSFDRGSNQPQHF

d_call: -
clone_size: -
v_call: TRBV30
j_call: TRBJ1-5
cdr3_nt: TGTGCCTGGATGAGTCGGGTGGGTCAGCCCCAGCATTTT
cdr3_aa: CAWMSRVGQPQHF

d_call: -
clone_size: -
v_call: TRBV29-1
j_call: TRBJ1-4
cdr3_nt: TGCAGCGTTGCGGGGGGGACCAGCGAAAAACTGTTTTTT
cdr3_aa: CSVAGGTSEKLFF

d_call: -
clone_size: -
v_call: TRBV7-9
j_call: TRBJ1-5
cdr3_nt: TGTGCCAGCAGCGGAAGCGGTCAGCCCCAGCATTTT
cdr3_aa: CASSGSGQPQHF

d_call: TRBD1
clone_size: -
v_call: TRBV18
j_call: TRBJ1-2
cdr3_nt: TGTGCCAGCTCACTAGGACAGGGTTACGACTATGGCTACACCTTC
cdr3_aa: CASSLGQGYDYGYTF

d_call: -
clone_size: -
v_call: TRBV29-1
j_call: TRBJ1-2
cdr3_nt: TGCAGCGTGGGTCCAGGGACAACTAACTATGGCTACACCTTC
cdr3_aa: CSVGPGTTNYGYTF

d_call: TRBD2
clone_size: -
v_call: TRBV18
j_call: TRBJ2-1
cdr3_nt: TGTGCCAGCTCACCTCAGCGGGAGTCGGGCAATGAGCAGTTCTTC
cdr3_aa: CASSPQRESGNEQFF

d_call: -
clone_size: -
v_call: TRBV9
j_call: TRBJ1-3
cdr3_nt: TGTGCCAGCAGCAAGGACAGTGGCTCTGGAAACACCATATATTTT
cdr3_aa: CASSKDSGSGNTIYF

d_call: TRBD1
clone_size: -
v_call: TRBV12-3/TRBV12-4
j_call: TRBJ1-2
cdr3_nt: TGTGCCAGCAGTTTCGGGACAGGGAGAGGCTACACCTTC
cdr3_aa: CASSFGTGRGYTF

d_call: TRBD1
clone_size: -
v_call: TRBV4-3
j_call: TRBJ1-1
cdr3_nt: TGCGCCAGCAGCCAAGAGGGGGGACAGAGACTGAACACTGAAGCTTTCTTT
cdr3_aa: CASSQEGGQRLNTEAFF

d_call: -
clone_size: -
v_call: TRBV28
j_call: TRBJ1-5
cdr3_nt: TGTGCCAGCAGTTTATTCCAGGGCAATCAGCCCCAGCATTTT
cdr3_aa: CASSLFQGNQPQHF

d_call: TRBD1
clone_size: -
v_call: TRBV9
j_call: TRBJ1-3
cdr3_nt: TGTGCCAGCAGCAAGGGACAGTTGGGAAACACCATATATTTT
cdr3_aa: CASSKGQLGNTIYF

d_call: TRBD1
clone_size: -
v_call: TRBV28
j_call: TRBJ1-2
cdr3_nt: TGTGCCAGCAGTTTATTAGGGACAGCTAGCTATGGCTACACCTTC
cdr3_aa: CASSLLGTASYGYTF

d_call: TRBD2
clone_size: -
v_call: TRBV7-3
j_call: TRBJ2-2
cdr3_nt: TGTGCCAGCAGCCCGGGACTAGCGGGCACCGGGGAGCTGTTTTTT
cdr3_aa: CASSPGLAGTGELFF

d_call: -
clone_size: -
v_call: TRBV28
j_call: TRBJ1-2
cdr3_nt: TGTGCCAGCAAACGACAGTACTATGGCTACACCTTC
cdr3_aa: CASKRQYYGYTF